This is a list of T cell receptor beta chains from one sample in a study of CD8 T cells in ankylosing spondylitis. From the 5' RACE reads, TCRdb called clonotypes with MiXCR, one entry per CDR3 protein. The sample includes approximately 540,000 distinct CDR3 sequences, about 12% of them seen just once. The sequenced sample consisted of blood, either unsorted or a sorted T cell fraction (not recorded which). These receptors all stem from a male donor with ankylosing spondylitis. The CDR3 runs from the conserved cysteine through the conserved F or W. Fields, in order: V gene, D gene, CDR3 length, J gene, clone size, CDR3 protein, CDR3 DNA. The D gene is left open where the match is weak. Clone size is not always given. Where it is, it says once, few, many or a class for expanded clones.

TRBV6-1	-	16	TRBJ1-4	-	CASSDGGWYNNEKLFF	TGTGCCAGCAGTGATGGGGGGTGGTATAATAATGAAAAACTGTTTTTT
TRBV5-1	-	15	TRBJ2-3	few	CASSGPGANTDTQYF	TGCGCCAGCAGCGGCCCAGGGGCGAACACAGATACGCAGTATTTT
TRBV7-9	-	15	TRBJ1-2	-	CASSLDQGVNYGYTF	TGTGCCAGCAGCTTAGACCAGGGCGTTAACTATGGCTACACCTTC
TRBV7-2	TRBD2	15	TRBJ2-7	few	CASSSNSGGSYEQYF	TGTGCCAGCAGCTCAAACAGCGGGGGATCCTACGAGCAGTACTTC
TRBV3-1	-	14	TRBJ1-3	many	CASSQPGPGNTIYF	TGTGCCAGCAGCCAACCGGGACCAGGAAACACCATATATTTT
TRBV29-1	TRBD1	15	TRBJ2-7	-	CSVEDRDRGNYEQYF	TGCAGCGTTGAAGATAGGGACAGGGGAAACTACGAGCAGTACTTC
TRBV5-1	TRBD1	14	TRBJ1-1	many	CASRSDRANTEAFF	TGCGCCAGCCGTTCGGACAGGGCAAACACTGAAGCTTTCTTT
TRBV27	-	16	TRBJ1-6	-	CASSTRDTGPNSPLHF	TGTGCCAGCAGCACCCGGGACACCGGTCCAAATTCACCCCTCCACTTT
TRBV10-3	-	15	TRBJ1-1	few	CAISDSTGPNTEAFF	TGTGCCATCAGTGATAGTACGGGGCCTAACACTGAAGCTTTCTTT
TRBV20-1	TRBD2	12	TRBJ2-3	few	CSASGRTDTQYF	TGCAGTGCTAGCGGGAGGACAGATACGCAGTATTTT
TRBV2	TRBD2	20	TRBJ2-3	many	CASSTSPGPSGSRSTDTQYF	TGTGCCAGCAGCACATCCCCTGGGCCTAGCGGGAGCAGAAGCACAGATACGCAGTATTTT
TRBV20-1	-	13	TRBJ1-4	-	CSALQGNNEKLFF	TGCAGTGCTTTGCAGGGAAATAATGAAAAACTGTTTTTT
TRBV5-1	-	15	TRBJ2-1	-	CASSLEQPPGNEQFF	TGCGCCAGCAGCTTGGAACAGCCTCCAGGCAATGAGCAGTTCTTC
TRBV20-1	-	10	TRBJ1-1	-	CSASGTLGFF	TGCAGTGCCTCAGGGACCCTCGGTTTCTTT
TRBV20-1	TRBD1	13	TRBJ1-3	-	CSAIRGAGNTIYF	TGCAGTGCTATCAGGGGGGCCGGGAACACCATATATTTT
TRBV30	TRBD2	12	TRBJ2-3	few	CAWSRGGTAQYF	TGTGCCTGGAGTCGGGGAGGGACCGCGCAGTATTTT
TRBV7-2	TRBD1	17	TRBJ2-6	-	CASSFKQGTSGANVLTF	TGTGCCAGCAGCTTCAAACAGGGGACCTCTGGGGCCAACGTCCTGACTTTC
TRBV20-1	-	13	TRBJ1-1	few	CSASAPGWTEAFF	TGCAGTGCATCCGCCCCGGGTTGGACTGAAGCTTTCTTT
TRBV20-1	TRBD2	14	TRBJ2-5	many	CSATTVREAETQYF	TGCAGTGCCACTACCGTCCGGGAGGCAGAGACCCAGTACTTC
TRBV6-1	TRBD2	15	TRBJ2-1	-	CASNPPRLAGPEQFF	TGTGCCAGCAACCCACCTCGGCTAGCGGGGCCTGAGCAGTTCTTC
TRBV4-2	-	13	TRBJ1-1	few	CASSQARLTETFF	TGTGCCAGCAGCCAAGCACGGCTTACAGAAACTTTCTTT
TRBV12-3/TRBV12-4	-	11	TRBJ2-1	many	CASHSLNEQFF	TGTGCCAGCCACTCCCTCAATGAGCAGTTCTTC
TRBV20-1	TRBD2	18	TRBJ2-7	-	CSARAGLAGVRGLYEQYF	TGCAGTGCTCGCGCGGGACTAGCGGGAGTAAGGGGCCTCTACGAGCAGTACTTC
TRBV3-1	-	15	TRBJ1-2	-	CASSQGEQGYYGYTF	TGTGCCAGCAGCCAAGGCGAACAGGGTTACTATGGCTACACCTTC
TRBV20-1	-	11	TRBJ1-2	-	CSATGNYGYTF	TGCAGTGCCACCGGTAACTATGGCTACACCTTC
TRBV20-1	-	16	TRBJ2-1	-	CSASPAGGYSYNEQFF	TGCAGTGCTAGCCCCGCCGGGGGTTACTCCTACAATGAGCAGTTCTTC
TRBV27	TRBD2	16	TRBJ2-1	few	CASQGPGLVSYNEQFF	TGTGCCAGCCAAGGCCCGGGACTAGTGTCCTACAATGAGCAGTTCTTC
TRBV5-1	TRBD2	17	TRBJ2-3	-	CASSLVTSGRGADTQYF	TGCGCCAGCAGCTTGGTGACTAGCGGGAGGGGGGCAGATACGCAGTATTTT
TRBV27	-	13	TRBJ2-1	-	CASSRQLYNEQFF	TGTGCCAGCAGTAGGCAGCTTTACAATGAGCAGTTCTTC
TRBV12-3/TRBV12-4	-	14	TRBJ1-1	many	CASTLSIRNTEAFF	TGTGCCAGCACCCTAAGTATTCGGAACACTGAAGCTTTCTTT
TRBV29-1	-	13	TRBJ1-1	-	CSVEWAAATEAFF	TGCAGCGTTGAGTGGGCCGCGGCCACTGAAGCTTTCTTT
TRBV5-6	-	14	TRBJ1-2	-	CASSLVSGPASYTF	TGTGCCAGCAGCTTGGTATCCGGCCCTGCGAGCTACACCTTC
TRBV29-1	TRBD1	15	TRBJ2-1	few	CSVRDRAYSYNEQFF	TGCAGCGTGCGAGACAGGGCCTACTCCTACAATGAGCAGTTCTTC
TRBV10-2	-	18	TRBJ1-4	-	CASSPPGQGVNNVEKLFF	TGCGCCAGCAGCCCTCCGGGACAAGGGGTCAATAATGTAGAAAAACTGTTTTTT
TRBV27	TRBD2	17	TRBJ2-1	many	CASSPGRGLAGGNEQFF	TGTGCCAGCAGTCCCGGTCGAGGGCTAGCGGGCGGAAATGAGCAGTTCTTC
TRBV7-8	TRBD1	15	TRBJ1-2	few	CASSGAGQGYYGYTF	TGTGCCAGCAGCGGGGCGGGACAGGGATACTATGGCTACACCTTC
TRBV5-1	TRBD2	13	TRBJ2-7	few	CASRDGRADEQYF	TGCGCCAGCAGAGACGGGAGGGCGGACGAGCAGTACTTC
TRBV6-1	-	13	TRBJ2-3	-	CASSPGRGDTQYF	TGTGCCAGCAGCCCCGGGAGAGGAGATACGCAGTATTTT
TRBV27	-	13	TRBJ2-2	-	CASTVQGAGELFF	TGTGCCAGCACCGTACAGGGCGCCGGGGAGCTGTTTTTT
TRBV5-1	-	13	TRBJ2-5	many	CASSKQVQETQYF	TGCGCCAGCAGCAAACAAGTCCAAGAGACCCAGTACTTC
TRBV12-3/TRBV12-4	-	17	TRBJ2-2	many	CASRRTWQQGNTGELFF	TGTGCCAGCAGGCGCACCTGGCAACAGGGAAACACCGGGGAGCTGTTTTTT
TRBV27	-	14	TRBJ1-1	few	CASSPNGAYTEAFF	TGTGCCAGCAGCCCCAACGGGGCTTACACTGAAGCTTTCTTT
TRBV6-6	TRBD1	13	TRBJ1-4	few	CASSPTGDEKLFF	TGTGCCAGCAGCCCTACAGGGGACGAAAAACTGTTTTTT
TRBV10-1	-	14	TRBJ2-3	-	CASSDTGNTDTQYF	TGCGCCAGCAGTGACACAGGGAACACAGATACGCAGTATTTT
TRBV20-1	TRBD1	14	TRBJ2-2	-	CSAGQTGETGELFF	TGCAGTGCTGGACAGACAGGGGAAACCGGGGAGCTGTTTTTT
TRBV30	TRBD1	14	TRBJ1-2	-	CAWSVDRGLSGYTF	TGTGCCTGGAGTGTTGACAGGGGGCTTTCTGGCTACACCTTC
TRBV10-1	TRBD2	17	TRBJ2-1	-	CASSGSTSGRSFNEQFF	TGCGCCAGCAGTGGATCGACTAGCGGGAGGTCATTTAATGAGCAGTTCTTC
TRBV5-1	TRBD1	14	TRBJ2-7	-	CASSLWDRLYEQYF	TGCGCCAGCAGCTTGTGGGACAGACTCTACGAGCAGTACTTC
TRBV25-1	-	13	TRBJ1-2	-	CASSSVANYGYTF	TGTGCCAGCAGTTCAGTAGCTAACTATGGCTACACCTTC
TRBV7-8	-	15	TRBJ2-1	many	CASSFGTLEHDEQFF	TGTGCCAGCAGCTTCGGGACCTTGGAGCACGATGAGCAGTTCTTC
TRBV25-1	-	15	TRBJ2-3	-	CASSSRTSSTDTQYF	TGTGCCAGCAGTAGTAGGACCTCTAGCACAGATACGCAGTATTTT
TRBV18	-	15	TRBJ2-2	-	CASSPRGTDTGELFF	TGTGCCAGCTCACCACGAGGGACTGACACCGGGGAGCTGTTTTTT
TRBV30	-	11	TRBJ2-3	-	CAWEPVDTQYF	TGTGCCTGGGAGCCAGTAGATACGCAGTATTTT